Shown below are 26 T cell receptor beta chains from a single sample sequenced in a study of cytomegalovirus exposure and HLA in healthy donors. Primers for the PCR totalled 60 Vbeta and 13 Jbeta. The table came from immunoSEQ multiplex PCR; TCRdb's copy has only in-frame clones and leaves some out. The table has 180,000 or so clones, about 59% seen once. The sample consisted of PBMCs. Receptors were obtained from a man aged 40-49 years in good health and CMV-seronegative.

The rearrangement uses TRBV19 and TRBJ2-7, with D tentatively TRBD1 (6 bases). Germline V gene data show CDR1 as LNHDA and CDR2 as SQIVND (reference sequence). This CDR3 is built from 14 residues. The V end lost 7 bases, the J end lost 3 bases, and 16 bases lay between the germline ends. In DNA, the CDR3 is TGTGCCAGTAACCCCGACGGCAGGGGCTACGAGCAGTACTTC. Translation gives CASNPDGRGYEQYF.

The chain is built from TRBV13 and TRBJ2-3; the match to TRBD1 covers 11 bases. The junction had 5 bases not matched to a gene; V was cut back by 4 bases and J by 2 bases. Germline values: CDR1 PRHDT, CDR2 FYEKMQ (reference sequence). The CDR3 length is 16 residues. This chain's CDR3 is CASSSRDRGFTDTQYF. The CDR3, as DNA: TGTGCCAGCAGCTCCCGGGACAGGGGGTTCACAGATACGCAGTATTTT. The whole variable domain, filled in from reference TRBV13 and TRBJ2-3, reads AAGVIQSPRHLIKEKRETATLKCYPIPRHDTVYWYQQGPGQDPQFLISFYEKMQSDKGSIPDRFSAQQFSDYHSELNMSSLELGDSALYFCASSSRDRGFTDTQYFGPGTRLTVL.

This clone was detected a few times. The DNA for the CDR3 is TGTGCTAGCGCCCCACAGGGTGGTAGGGGAGAGCAGTACTTC. Amino acids: CASAPQGGRGEQYF. The chain combines TRBV12-5 with TRBJ2-7, with D possibly TRBD1 on 6 matching bases. Germline CDR1 is LGHNT and CDR2 is FRNRAP. The CDR3 is 14 amino acids. Trimming took off 9 bases at V and 7 bases at J, with 22 bases between the two ends. The full variable domain, in which reference TRBV12-5 and TRBJ2-7 provide the parts outside the CDR3, is DARVTQTPRHKVTEMGQEVTMRCQPILGHNTVFWYRQTMMQGLELLAYFRNRAPLDDSGMPKDRFSAEMPDATLATLKIQPSEPRDSAVYFCASAPQGGRGEQYFGPGTRLTVT.

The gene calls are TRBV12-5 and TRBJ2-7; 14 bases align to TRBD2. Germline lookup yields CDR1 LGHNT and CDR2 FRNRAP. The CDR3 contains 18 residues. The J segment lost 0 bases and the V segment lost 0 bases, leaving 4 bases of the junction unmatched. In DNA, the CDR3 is TGTGCTAGTGGTTTGGTACCCGGGACTAGCGGGAGCTCCTACGAGCAGTACTTC. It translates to CASGLVPGTSGSSYEQYF.

CDR3 sequence reads: CASGLGLLAGAVGSNEQFF. CDR3 DNA sequence: TGTGCTAGTGGTTTGGGCTTACTAGCGGGAGCAGTCGGGTCCAATGAGCAGTTCTTC. The chain carries TRBV12-5 and TRBJ2-1; TRBD2 matches at 11 bases. The CDR3 runs to 19 residues. V shed 1 base, J shed 6 bases, and the junction held 14 bases outside the gene matches. CDR1 LGHNT and CDR2 FRNRAP come from the germline V gene.

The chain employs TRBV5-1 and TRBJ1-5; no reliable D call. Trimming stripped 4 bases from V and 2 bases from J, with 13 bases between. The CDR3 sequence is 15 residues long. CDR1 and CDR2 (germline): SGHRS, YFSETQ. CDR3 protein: CASSPEAGGNQPQHF. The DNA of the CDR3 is TGCGCCAGCAGCCCAGAGGCCGGGGGCAATCAGCCCCAGCATTTT.

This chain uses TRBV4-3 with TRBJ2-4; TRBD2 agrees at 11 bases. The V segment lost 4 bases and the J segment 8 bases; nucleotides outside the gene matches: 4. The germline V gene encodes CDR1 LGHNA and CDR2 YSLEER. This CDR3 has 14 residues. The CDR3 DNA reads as TGCGCCAGCAGCCTTCTAGCGGGAGGAGACATTCAGTACTTC. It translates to CASSLLAGGDIQYF.

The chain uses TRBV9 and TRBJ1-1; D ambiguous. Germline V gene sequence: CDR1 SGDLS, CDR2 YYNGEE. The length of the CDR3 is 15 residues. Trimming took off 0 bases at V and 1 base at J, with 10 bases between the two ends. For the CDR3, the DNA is TGTGCCAGCAGCGTAGCTGAGAGACAGAACACTGAAGCTTTCTTT. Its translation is CASSVAERQNTEAFF.

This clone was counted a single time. The chain's CDR3 is CASRVQAYGYTF. In DNA, the CDR3 is TGTGCCAGCAGGGTACAGGCCTATGGCTACACCTTC. This sequence joins TRBV2 and TRBJ1-2; tentative D call: TRBD1 (5 bases). V was trimmed by 6 bases and J by 4 bases, leaving 9 bases between them. From germline, CDR1 is SNHLY and CDR2 FYNNEI. The CDR3 is 12 residues long. Supplemented by reference TRBV2 and TRBJ1-2, the full variable domain reads EPEVTQTPSHQVTQMGQEVILRCVPISNHLYFYWYRQILGQKVEFLVSFYNNEISEKSEIFDDQFSVERPDGSNFTLKIRSTKLEDSAMYFCASRVQAYGYTFGSGTRLTVV.

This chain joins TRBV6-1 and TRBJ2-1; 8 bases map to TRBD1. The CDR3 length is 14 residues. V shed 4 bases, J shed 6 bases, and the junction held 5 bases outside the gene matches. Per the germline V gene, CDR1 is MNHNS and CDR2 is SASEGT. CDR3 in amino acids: CASSVDRVSNEQFF. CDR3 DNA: TGTGCCAGCAGTGTGGACAGGGTAAGCAATGAGCAGTTCTTC.

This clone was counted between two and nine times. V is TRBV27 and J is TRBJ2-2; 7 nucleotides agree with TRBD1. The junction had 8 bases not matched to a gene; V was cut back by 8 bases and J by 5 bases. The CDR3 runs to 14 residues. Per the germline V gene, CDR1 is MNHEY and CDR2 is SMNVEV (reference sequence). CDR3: CASFPTGLTGELFF. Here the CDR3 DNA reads TGTGCCAGCTTCCCGACAGGGTTAACCGGGGAGCTGTTTTTT.

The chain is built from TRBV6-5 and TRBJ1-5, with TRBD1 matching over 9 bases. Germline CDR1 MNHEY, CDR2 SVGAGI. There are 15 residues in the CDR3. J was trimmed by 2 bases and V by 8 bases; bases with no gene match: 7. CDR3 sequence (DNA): TGTGCCAGCGGGGGACAGGGTTTAGGCAATCAGCCCCAGCATTTT. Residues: CASGGQGLGNQPQHF.

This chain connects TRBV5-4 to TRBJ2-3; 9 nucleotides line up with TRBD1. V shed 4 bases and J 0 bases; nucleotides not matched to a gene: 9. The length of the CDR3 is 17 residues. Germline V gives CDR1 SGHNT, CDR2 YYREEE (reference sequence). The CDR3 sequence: CASSQGQGIGSTDTQYF. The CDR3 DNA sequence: TGTGCCAGCAGCCAAGGACAGGGGATCGGTAGCACAGATACGCAGTATTTT.

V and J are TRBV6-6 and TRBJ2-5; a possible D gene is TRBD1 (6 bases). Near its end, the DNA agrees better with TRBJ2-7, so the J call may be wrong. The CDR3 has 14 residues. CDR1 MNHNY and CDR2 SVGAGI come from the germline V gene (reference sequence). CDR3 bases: TGTGCCAGCAGTTACGGGCAGGGGTCCTACGAGCAGTACTTC. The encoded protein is CASSYGQGSYEQYF.

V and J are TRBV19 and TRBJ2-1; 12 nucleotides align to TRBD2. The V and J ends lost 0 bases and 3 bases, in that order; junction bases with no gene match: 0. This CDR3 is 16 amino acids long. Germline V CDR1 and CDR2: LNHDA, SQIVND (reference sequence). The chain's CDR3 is CASSIELAGGYNEQFF. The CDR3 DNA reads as TGTGCCAGTAGTATAGAACTAGCGGGGGGCTACAATGAGCAGTTCTTC.

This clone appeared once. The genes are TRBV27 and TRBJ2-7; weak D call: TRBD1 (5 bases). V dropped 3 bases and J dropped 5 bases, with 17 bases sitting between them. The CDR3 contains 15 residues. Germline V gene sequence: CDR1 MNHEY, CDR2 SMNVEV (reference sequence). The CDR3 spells CASSLFGQGVDEQYF. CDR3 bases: TGTGCCAGCAGTTTGTTCGGGCAGGGTGTTGACGAGCAGTACTTC.

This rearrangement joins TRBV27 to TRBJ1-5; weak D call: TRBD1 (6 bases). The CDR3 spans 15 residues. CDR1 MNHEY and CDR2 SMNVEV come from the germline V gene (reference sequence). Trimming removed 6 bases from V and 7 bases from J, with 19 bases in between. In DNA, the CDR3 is TGTGCCAGCAGGAGTAGGGGGGGAGCAGGGCAGCCCCAGCATTTT. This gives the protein CASRSRGGAGQPQHF.

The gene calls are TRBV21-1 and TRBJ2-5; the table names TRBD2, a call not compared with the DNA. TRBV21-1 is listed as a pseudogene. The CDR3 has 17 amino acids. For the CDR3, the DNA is TGTGCCAGCAGCCAACCCTCTGGGAGGGTACCAGAAGAGACCCAGTACTTC. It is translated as CASSQPSGRVPEETQYF.

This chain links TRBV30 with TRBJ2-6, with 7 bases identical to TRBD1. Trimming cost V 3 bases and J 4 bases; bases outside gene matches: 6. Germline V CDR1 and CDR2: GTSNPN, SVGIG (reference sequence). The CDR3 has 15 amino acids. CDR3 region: CAWRLTGTGANVLTF. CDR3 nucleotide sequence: TGTGCCTGGAGGTTGACAGGGACCGGGGCCAACGTCCTGACTTTC.

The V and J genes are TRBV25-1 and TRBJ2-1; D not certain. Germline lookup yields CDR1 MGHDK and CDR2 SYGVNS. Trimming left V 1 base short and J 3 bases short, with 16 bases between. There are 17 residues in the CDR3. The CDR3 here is CASSELPSVESYNEQFF. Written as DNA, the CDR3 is TGTGCCAGCAGTGAATTACCCTCAGTGGAGAGCTACAATGAGCAGTTCTTC.

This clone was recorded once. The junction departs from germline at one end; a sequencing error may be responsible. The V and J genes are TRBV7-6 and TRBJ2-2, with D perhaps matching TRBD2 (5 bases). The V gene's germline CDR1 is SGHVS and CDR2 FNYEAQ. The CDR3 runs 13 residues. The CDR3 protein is CASSLNQHGKLFF. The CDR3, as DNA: TGTGCCAGCAGCTTAAATCAACACGGGAAGCTGTTTTTT.

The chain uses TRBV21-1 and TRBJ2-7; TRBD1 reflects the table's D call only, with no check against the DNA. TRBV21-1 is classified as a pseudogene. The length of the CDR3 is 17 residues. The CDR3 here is CASSKALVGGELDEQYF. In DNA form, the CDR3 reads TGTGCCAGCAGCAAAGCCTTGGTAGGGGGCGAGTTGGACGAGCAGTACTTC.

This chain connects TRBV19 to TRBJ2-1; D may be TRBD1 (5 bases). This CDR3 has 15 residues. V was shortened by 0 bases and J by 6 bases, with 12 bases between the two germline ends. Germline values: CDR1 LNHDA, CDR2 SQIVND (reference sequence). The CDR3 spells CASSIDGQPGNEQFF. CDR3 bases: TGTGCCAGTAGTATAGATGGACAACCTGGCAATGAGCAGTTCTTC.

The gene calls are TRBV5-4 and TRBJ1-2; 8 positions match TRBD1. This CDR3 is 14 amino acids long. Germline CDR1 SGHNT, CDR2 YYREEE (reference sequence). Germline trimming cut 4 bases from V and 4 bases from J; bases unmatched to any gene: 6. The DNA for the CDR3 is TGTGCCAGCAGCCCGAAGACAGGGGCCTATGGCTACACCTTC. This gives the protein CASSPKTGAYGYTF.

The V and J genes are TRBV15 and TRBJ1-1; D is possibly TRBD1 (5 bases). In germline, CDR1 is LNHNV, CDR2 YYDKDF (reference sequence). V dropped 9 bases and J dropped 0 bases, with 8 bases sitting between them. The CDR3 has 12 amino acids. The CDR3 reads CATKTVNTEAFF. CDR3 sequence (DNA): TGTGCCACAAAGACAGTGAACACTGAAGCTTTCTTT.

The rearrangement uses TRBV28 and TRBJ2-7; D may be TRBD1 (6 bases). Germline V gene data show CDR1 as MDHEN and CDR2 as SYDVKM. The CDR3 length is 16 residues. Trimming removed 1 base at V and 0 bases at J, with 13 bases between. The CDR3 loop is CASSLYRVGNSYEQYF. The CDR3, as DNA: TGTGCCAGCAGTTTATACAGGGTGGGGAACTCCTACGAGCAGTACTTC.